This paragraph covers one T cell receptor (beta chain) sequence. Each patient went into thyroid surgery without having received any treatment. Original processing methods: Differences in CDR3 between clinicopathological groups were drawn on to build a classifier intended to discriminate distant-metastatic papillary thyroid cancer patients. TCRdb recomputed clones from the PCR reads via MiXCR. TCRdb assigned the V and J calls; the authors' analysis was not used. The data contain about 23,000 clones, roughly 20% of them singletons. This entry is derived from a study of metastatic and nonmetastatic thyroid tumors. Study overall: The study looked at repertoires side by side in blood and in tumor or nodule tissue from malignant and benign thyroid patients.

The specimen sequenced was blood. The receptor was derived from a female donor with papillary thyroid cancer or a benign thyroid nodule (not recorded which). Some clones in this sample may be carry-over from other donors' samples.

The CDR3 here is CATSGTGRWTEAFF. In nucleotides, the CDR3 is TGTGCCACCAGCGGCACAGGGAGGTGGACTGAAGCTTTCTTT. The chain uses TRBV15 and TRBJ1-1; tentatively, D is TRBD1 (6 bases). The CDR3 spans 14 residues. Germline loops: CDR1 LNHNV, CDR2 YYDKDF (reference sequence). Trimming pared 5 bases from V and 5 bases from J, leaving 15 bases between.